This T cell receptor (beta chain) appears in the sequencing data of a study of PD-1 blockade in classical Hodgkin lymphoma. Whole-study results and caveats: While CD8+ TCR diversity did not rise significantly by C4D1, CD4+ TCR diversity did. Exclusion removed patients who began nivolumab under 1 year after ASCT. Newly diagnosed patients and complete responders had comparable diversity at baseline.

Sequenced by immunoSEQ multiplex PCR; TCRdb stores in-frame clones only, minus some. The table lists approximately 160,000 clones, 78% of them singletons, with roughly 10% in the top ten. The V end was cut by 3 bases, the J end by 4 bases, with 14 bases between. Per germline, CDR1 SQVTM and CDR2 ANQGSEA. This CDR3 has 14 amino acids. A word on this clone: Antigen specificity is unknown.

Relapse after autologous stem cell transplantation occurred in every patient, and brentuximab vedotin exposure varied. The TCR originated in a human donor with classical Hodgkin lymphoma. The chain combines TRBV29-1 with TRBJ2-3, with a weak D call TRBD2 (5 bases). Sequences were derived from peripheral blood mononuclear cells (PBMCs), sampled before the second cycle of nivolumab. The CDR3 bases are TGCAGCGTTGAGGGAGAGCGGCGGGCAGATACGCAGTATTTT. Translation gives CSVEGERRADTQYF.